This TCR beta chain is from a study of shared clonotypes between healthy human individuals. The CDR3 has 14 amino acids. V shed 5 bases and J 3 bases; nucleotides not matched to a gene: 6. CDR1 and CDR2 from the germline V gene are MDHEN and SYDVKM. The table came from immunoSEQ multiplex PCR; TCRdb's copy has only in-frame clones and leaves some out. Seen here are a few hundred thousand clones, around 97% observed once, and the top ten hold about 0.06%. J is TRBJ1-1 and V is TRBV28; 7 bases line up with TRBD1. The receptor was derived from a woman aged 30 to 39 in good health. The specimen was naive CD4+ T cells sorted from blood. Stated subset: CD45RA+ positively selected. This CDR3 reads CASSPGQEYTEAFF. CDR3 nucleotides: TGTGCCAGCAGTCCCGGACAGGAGTACACTGAAGCTTTCTTT.